A single sample is the source of the 25 T cell receptor beta chains below, sequenced in a study of blood T cell repertoires in COVID-19. Repertoires were generated with immunoSEQ multiplex PCR, while TCRdb's copy carries only in-frame clones and drops some. The table has 200,000 to 250,000 clones, 84% seen once. Source material: peripheral blood. The receptors were sampled from a woman older than 75 with active or convalescent COVID-19.

The sample holds many counts of this clone. The chain combines TRBV19 with TRBJ1-5; D uncertain. This CDR3 region has 13 residues. Trimming stripped 3 bases from V and 4 bases from J, with 7 bases between. The V gene's germline CDR1 is LNHDA and CDR2 SQIVND (reference sequence). CDR3 region: CASSMNQNQPQHF. Here the CDR3 DNA reads TGTGCCAGTAGTATGAACCAGAATCAGCCCCAGCATTTT.

The chain couples TRBV7-2 to TRBJ2-6; D is unresolved. The CDR3 is made up of 14 amino acids. CDR1 and CDR2 from the germline V gene are SGHTA and FQGNSA. V lost 3 bases and J lost 0, with 3 bases in between. CDR3 in DNA: TGTGCCAGCAGCTTCCGCTCTGGGGCCAACGTCCTGACTTTC. It translates to CASSFRSGANVLTF. Variable domain in full (rest from reference TRBV7-2 and TRBJ2-6): GAGVSQSPSNKVTEKGKDVELRCDPISGHTALYWYRQSLGQGLEFLIYFQGNSAPDKSGLPSDRFSAERTGGSVSTLTIQRTQQEDSAVYLCASSFRSGANVLTFGAGSRLTVL.

This chain uses TRBV6-2 or TRBV6-3 with TRBJ1-3, with 10 bases that match TRBD1. V gave up 6 bases and J gave up 7 bases; unmatched junction bases: 6. This CDR3 contains 14 residues. Germline CDR1 MNHEY, CDR2 SVGEGT. The CDR3 sequence: CASSLRQGANTIYF. DNA for the CDR3: TGTGCCAGCAGCCTGAGACAGGGGGCGAACACCATATATTTT.

V and J are TRBV5-1 and TRBJ2-3, with 10 bases identical to TRBD1. The CDR3 has 20 amino acids. The trim removed 2 bases at V and 4 bases at J, leaving 19 bases unmatched. Per germline, CDR1 SGHRS and CDR2 YFSETQ. CDR3 residues: CASSFPRDRGLGPIADTQYF. The CDR3 region has the DNA TGCGCCAGCAGCTTCCCCCGGGACAGGGGCCTAGGTCCAATAGCAGATACGCAGTATTTT.

V gene TRBV28 combines with J gene TRBJ2-7; 9 bases agree with TRBD2. The CDR3 runs to 14 residues. Trimming removed 6 bases from V and 0 bases from J; junction bases left unmatched: 3. CDR1 and CDR2 from the germline V gene are MDHEN and SYDVKM. For the CDR3, the DNA is TGTGCCAGCAGCCGTAGCGGGAGCTCCTACGAGCAGTACTTC. This gives the protein CASSRSGSSYEQYF.

This chain uses TRBV4-3 with TRBJ1-2; 7 nucleotides match TRBD1. V gave up 4 bases and J gave up 1 base; unmatched junction bases: 6. The length of the CDR3 is 15 residues. Germline CDR1 and CDR2: LGHNA and YSLEER. The DNA of the CDR3 is TGCGCCAGCAGCCCCCAGGGGGAAAATAACTATGGCTACACCTTC. This sequence encodes CASSPQGENNYGYTF.

This sequence joins TRBV3-1 (or the pseudogene TRBV3-2) and TRBJ1-2; TRBD1 matches 9 bases. Germline-derived CDR1 and CDR2 are LGHDT and YNNKEL (reference sequence). CDR3 length equals 16 residues. V shed 0 bases and J 8 bases; nucleotides not matched to a gene: 10. CDR3 sequence: CASSQDVGTGGYGYTF. The CDR3, as DNA: TGTGCCAGCAGCCAAGATGTTGGAACAGGGGGCTACGGCTACACCTTC.

This chain joins TRBV30 and TRBJ2-3; D is perhaps TRBD2 (5 bases). The V and J ends lost 0 bases and 0 bases respectively, with 7 bases between them. The CDR3 runs to 14 residues. Germline CDR1 is GTSNPN and CDR2 is SVGIG (reference sequence). DNA of the CDR3: TGTGCCTGGAGTGTAGGCGGGAGCACAGATACGCAGTATTTT. Translating it yields CAWSVGGSTDTQYF.

The chain recombines TRBV7-2 with TRBJ2-1; no firm D call. Germline CDR1 SGHTA, CDR2 FQGNSA. V lost 4 bases to trimming and J lost 0 bases, with 10 bases between them. The CDR3 length is 15 residues. The CDR3 sequence: CASSYSRSSYNEQFF. DNA of the CDR3: TGTGCCAGCAGCTATTCTAGAAGCTCCTACAATGAGCAGTTCTTC.

V gene TRBV7-6 combines with J gene TRBJ2-7; 10 nucleotides match TRBD2. Losses at the gene ends were 0 bases for V and 3 bases for J; bases not matched to a gene: 2. CDR3 size: 15 residues. Germline CDR1 SGHVS, CDR2 FNYEAQ. The chain's CDR3 is CASSLASGGYYEQYF. The CDR3, as DNA: TGTGCCAGCAGCTTAGCTAGCGGGGGGTACTACGAGCAGTACTTC.

This chain connects TRBV2 to TRBJ2-7, with 11 bases identical to TRBD1. Germline V lookup: CDR1 SNHLY, CDR2 FYNNEI. Losses at the gene ends were 9 bases for V and 2 bases for J; bases not matched to a gene: 6. This CDR3 is 14 amino acids long. CDR3 in amino acids: CARGGQGETYEQYF. CDR3 nucleotides: TGTGCCAGGGGGGGACAGGGGGAAACCTACGAGCAGTACTTC.

This clone appeared a single time. V gene TRBV3-1 (or the pseudogene TRBV3-2) combines with J gene TRBJ1-2; 8 bases are a match to TRBD1. The junction had 4 bases not matched to a gene; V was cut back by 1 base and J by 6 bases. Germline assignment: CDR1 LGHDT and CDR2 YNNKEL (reference sequence). CDR3 length: 14 amino acids. In DNA form, the CDR3 reads TGTGCCAGCAGCCAAGGTGGACAGGGTAATGGCTACACCTTC. This translates into CASSQGGQGNGYTF.

V and J are TRBV5-1 and TRBJ1-5; 9 nucleotides agree with TRBD1. Looked up from germline, CDR1 is SGHRS and CDR2 is YFSETQ. The V segment lost 4 bases and the J segment 0 bases; nucleotides outside the gene matches: 2. This CDR3 comprises 15 residues. DNA for the CDR3: TGCGCCAGCAGCCGGACAGGGGATAGCAATCAGCCCCAGCATTTT. Protein sequence: CASSRTGDSNQPQHF.

This sequence joins TRBV5-1 and TRBJ2-3; the match to TRBD1 covers 8 bases. V gave up 0 bases and J gave up 3 bases; unmatched junction bases: 3. Germline assignment: CDR1 SGHRS and CDR2 YFSETQ. The CDR3 contains 15 residues. The CDR3 loop is CASSLGTGNTDTQYF. DNA for the CDR3: TGCGCCAGCAGCTTGGGGACAGGGAATACAGATACGCAGTATTTT.

Written as DNA, the CDR3 is TGTGCCAGCAGCCCCGCCTTTGCGGGGGGGTACAATGAGCAGTTCTTC. It translates to CASSPAFAGGYNEQFF. This chain connects TRBV4-2 to TRBJ2-1; 9 bases agree with TRBD2. The ends lost 4 bases at V and 4 bases at J; junction bases unmatched: 8. Germline V CDR1 and CDR2: LGHNA, YNFKEQ. The CDR3 has 16 residues.

The V call is TRBV3-1 (or the pseudogene TRBV3-2), the J call TRBJ1-5; TRBD1 is a possible D gene (5 bases). V was trimmed by 4 bases and J by 4 bases, leaving 11 bases between them. CDR1 and CDR2 from the germline V gene are LGHDT and YNNKEL (reference sequence). This CDR3 contains 14 residues. The CDR3 region is CASSRYGGNQPQHF. CDR3 DNA: TGTGCCAGCAGCCGATACGGGGGGAATCAGCCCCAGCATTTT.

The rearrangement uses TRBV3-1 (or the pseudogene TRBV3-2) and TRBJ1-5, with 9 bases fitting TRBD1. CDR1 is LGHDT, CDR2 YNNKEL, per germline (reference sequence). This CDR3 is built from 14 residues. Unmatched junction bases numbered 6, after V lost 5 bases and J lost 7 bases. The CDR3 spells CASSFGTGLQPQHF. In DNA form, the CDR3 reads TGTGCCAGCAGCTTCGGGACAGGGTTACAGCCCCAGCATTTT.

This clone was seen once. V is TRBV5-6 and J is TRBJ2-7; D is undetermined. V lost 1 base and J 7 bases, leaving 6 bases between the germline ends. Germline V gives CDR1 SGHDT, CDR2 YYEEEE. The CDR3 runs to 11 residues. The chain's CDR3 is CASSLLQEQYF. In DNA, the CDR3 is TGTGCCAGCAGCTTGTTGCAGGAGCAGTACTTC.

The chain joins TRBV6-2 or TRBV6-3 to TRBJ1-2; 7 bases align to TRBD1. The germline V gene encodes CDR1 MNHEY and CDR2 SVGEGT. The CDR3 consists of 14 residues. J lost 5 bases, V lost 6 bases, and 9 bases had no gene match. The DNA for the CDR3 is TGTGCCAGCAGCTTACAGGGGACACGGTATGGCTACACCTTC. This translates into CASSLQGTRYGYTF.

This clone appeared a few times. V is TRBV2 and J is TRBJ1-5; TRBD1 is a possible D gene (5 bases). Germline lookup yields CDR1 SNHLY and CDR2 FYNNEI. The germline V and J ends were trimmed by 4 bases and 5 bases, with 9 bases remaining between them. This CDR3 has 13 amino acids. The CDR3 is CASSGTRHQPQHF. As DNA, the CDR3 is TGTGCCAGCAGTGGGACAAGACATCAGCCCCAGCATTTT.

The rearrangement links TRBV28 to TRBJ1-2; TRBD1 matches at 7 bases. Germline CDR1 and CDR2: MDHEN and SYDVKM. This CDR3 has 14 amino acids. V lost 5 bases, J lost 3 bases, and 6 bases stayed unmatched. CDR3 sequence (DNA): TGTGCCAGCAGTATAGGGGGCCCCTACTATGGCTACACCTTC. Translation: CASSIGGPYYGYTF.

Note on this clone: This same CDR3 is encoded by further DNA sequences in the sample. V gene TRBV27 combines with J gene TRBJ2-3, with 11 bases fitting TRBD2. The CDR3 runs to 15 residues. From germline, CDR1 is MNHEY and CDR2 SMNVEV (reference sequence). V dropped 3 bases and J dropped 2; count of bases not matched to a gene: 1. The DNA of the CDR3 is TGTGCCAGCAGTTTGGGACTAGCGGTCACAGATACGCAGTATTTT. Translated, it gives CASSLGLAVTDTQYF.

This clone is a singleton in its sample. The genes are TRBV18 and TRBJ1-1; 9 bases line up with TRBD1. Germline values: CDR1 KGHSH, CDR2 LQKENI. The CDR3 has 13 residues. J lost 4 bases, V lost 5 bases, and 2 bases had no gene match. CDR3 DNA sequence: TGTGCCAGCTCAACAGGGGGCTTCACTGAAGCTTTCTTT. This gives the protein CASSTGGFTEAFF.

The chain recombines TRBV4-3 with TRBJ2-3; 8 nucleotides agree with TRBD1. The germline V gene has CDR1 LGHNA and CDR2 YSLEER. This CDR3 is 16 amino acids long. V lost 0 bases to trimming and J lost 1 base; unmatched junction nucleotides: 3. The DNA for the CDR3 is TGCGCCAGCAGCCAAGATTGGGGACAGGGCACAGATACGCAGTATTTT. The encoded protein is CASSQDWGQGTDTQYF.

The rearrangement links TRBV6-6 to TRBJ2-1; TRBD1 matches at 10 bases. This CDR3 has 15 residues. V shed 5 bases and J 2 bases; nucleotides not matched to a gene: 3. Germline-derived CDR1 and CDR2 are MNHNY and SVGAGI (reference sequence). The CDR3 DNA follows: TGTGCCAGCAGTCTCGGGACAGGGGCCTACAATGAGCAGTTCTTC. Translating it yields CASSLGTGAYNEQFF.